Given below is one T cell receptor beta chain in context. This record comes from a study of cytomegalovirus exposure and HLA in healthy donors. PCR amplification relied on 60 Vbeta primers (plus 13 Jbeta primers). Sequenced by immunoSEQ multiplex PCR; TCRdb stores in-frame clones only, minus some. Of some 130,000 clones listed, 80% to 90% are singletons. The sequence was collected from a woman between 25 and 40 years old in good health and CMV-seronegative. The sequenced material came from PBMCs.

This CDR3 reads CASSPRTAHTDTQYF. The DNA of the CDR3 is TGTGCCAGCAGCCCACGGACAGCTCACACAGATACGCAGTATTTT. The J gene is TRBJ2-3, the V gene TRBV9; D possibly corresponds to TRBD1 (6 bases). The V gene lost 4 bases and the J gene lost 2 bases, with 14 bases spanning the gap. The length of the CDR3 is 15 residues. Germline CDR1 and CDR2: SGDLS and YYNGEE.